These 22 T cell receptor beta chains were all obtained from the same sample, sequenced in a study of T cells in Graves' hyperthyroidism and ophthalmopathy. RNA transcripts provided the source from which TCR beta CDR3 regions were amplified. When the TCR CDR3 underwent first-round RT-PCR, the HTBI primer set was used. A single record per CDR3 protein comes from TCRdb applying MiXCR to the multiplex PCR reads. The sample lists hundreds of thousands of distinct CDR3 sequences, about a sixth seen once, with more than 3% in the top ten. The sequenced sample consisted of blood. The receptor source for this set is a middle-aged woman with Graves' ophthalmopathy.

The chain employs TRBV7-9 and TRBJ1-6; 8 positions match TRBD1. The ends lost 5 bases at V and 8 bases at J; junction bases unmatched: 5. The CDR3 spans 14 residues. Germline values: CDR1 SEHNR, CDR2 FQNEAQ (reference sequence). The CDR3 DNA reads TGTGCCAGCAGCCCGACAGGGGCGGATTCACCCCTCCACTTT. Residues: CASSPTGADSPLHF. Complete variable domain (other parts from reference TRBV7-9 and TRBJ1-6): DTGVSQNPRHKITKRGQNVTFRCDPISEHNRLYWYRQTLGQGPEFLTYFQNEAQLEKSRLLSDRFSAERPKGSFSTLEIQRTEQGDSAMYLCASSPTGADSPLHFGNGTRLTVT.

This sequence joins TRBV7-9 and TRBJ2-1, with 11 bases that match TRBD2. After removal of 5 bases from V and 4 bases from J, the junction contained 4 bases not matched to a gene. The germline V gene encodes CDR1 SEHNR and CDR2 FQNEAQ (reference sequence). This CDR3 spans 15 amino acids. CDR3 in DNA: TGTGCCAGCAGCGGTATAGCGGGGGGGTACAATGAGCAGTTCTTC. Encoded protein: CASSGIAGGYNEQFF.

This clonotype has only a few counts. The gene calls are TRBV30 and TRBJ2-5; no reliable D call. Germline-derived CDR1 and CDR2 are GTSNPN and SVGIG (reference sequence). This CDR3 comprises 11 residues. V lost 0 bases and J lost 5, with 4 bases in between. CDR3 sequence: CAWSVLETQYF. CDR3 in DNA: TGTGCCTGGAGTGTACTCGAGACCCAGTACTTC.

V usage is TRBV10-1 and J usage is TRBJ1-5; unclear D gene. The CDR3 sequence is 13 residues long. Deletions cut 2 bases from V and 4 bases from J, with 6 bases between. The germline V gene has CDR1 WNHNN and CDR2 SYGVQD (reference sequence). CDR3 DNA: TGCGCCAGCAGTGAGGCCTTAAATCAGCCCCAGCATTTT. Translating gives CASSEALNQPQHF.

This clonotype was counted many times. The chain combines TRBV6-2 or TRBV6-3 with TRBJ1-1; maybe TRBD1 (6 bases). Looked up from germline, CDR1 is MNHEY and CDR2 is SVGEGT. The CDR3 loop spans 14 amino acids. V lost 2 bases, J lost 1 base, and 8 bases lay in between. The CDR3 region has the DNA TGTGCCAGCAGTTACCAGGGGTCGAACACTGAAGCTTTCTTT. Protein sequence: CASSYQGSNTEAFF.

Ten or more counts support this clonotype. V is TRBV5-1 and J is TRBJ2-5, with D unclear. The CDR3 has 16 amino acids. Germline CDR1 SGHRS, CDR2 YFSETQ. Trimming shortened V by 0 bases and J by 4 bases, and 16 bases separated the two germline ends. CDR3: CASSLASGNRAETQYF. Here the CDR3 DNA reads TGCGCCAGCAGCTTGGCCAGTGGGAATCGGGCAGAGACCCAGTACTTC.

This clonotype was seen many times. The chain combines TRBV5-1 with TRBJ2-2, with 7 bases aligning to TRBD1. After removal of 5 bases from V and 4 bases from J, the junction contained 11 bases not matched to a gene. The CDR3 runs to 16 residues. Germline loops: CDR1 SGHRS, CDR2 YFSETQ. The chain's CDR3 is CASRRGDREFTGELFF. DNA of the CDR3: TGCGCCAGCAGGAGGGGAGACAGGGAGTTCACCGGGGAGCTGTTTTTT.

This clonotype was detected ten times or more. This chain links TRBV20-1 with TRBJ2-3; D gene unclear. From germline, CDR1 is DFQATT and CDR2 SNEGSKA (reference sequence). CDR3 size: 14 residues. V was shortened by 3 bases and J by 2 bases, with 12 bases between the two germline ends. CDR3 DNA sequence: TGCAGTGCTAGTGTTGTGGGATCCACAGATACGCAGTATTTT. This codes for CSASVVGSTDTQYF.

In its sample, this clonotype was seen many times. The chain carries TRBV6-1 and TRBJ2-5; 7 bases align to TRBD1. The trim removed 2 bases at V and 1 base at J, leaving 4 bases unmatched. This CDR3 has 15 residues. Germline CDR1 MNHNS, CDR2 SASEGT. CDR3 nucleotides: TGTGCCAGCAGTGAAATGACAGGGAGCCAAGAGACCCAGTACTTC. Translation gives CASSEMTGSQETQYF.

The chain carries TRBV9 and TRBJ1-2, with D tentatively TRBD1 (5 bases). V was pared by 3 bases and J by 5 bases, with 14 bases between. Germline CDR1 reads SGDLS; CDR2 reads YYNGEE. The CDR3 is 14 residues long. CDR3: CASSAWDGAYGYTF. The CDR3, as DNA: TGTGCCAGCAGCGCCTGGGACGGCGCGTATGGCTACACCTTC.

This clonotype has more than one count but fewer than ten. The CDR3 sequence: CSAQTSGGLRGQFF. The CDR3 DNA is TGCAGTGCCCAAACTAGCGGGGGGCTGCGGGGGCAGTTCTTC. The chain recombines TRBV20-1 with TRBJ2-1; 12 nucleotides line up with TRBD2. Germline values: CDR1 DFQATT, CDR2 SNEGSKA (reference sequence). The CDR3 runs 14 residues. After removal of 6 bases from V and 12 bases from J, the junction contained 12 bases not matched to a gene.

The genes are TRBV5-1 and TRBJ2-3, with 16 bases lining up with TRBD2. The J segment lost 5 bases and the V segment lost 4 bases, leaving 4 bases of the junction unmatched. CDR3 length: 16 amino acids. Germline lookup yields CDR1 SGHRS and CDR2 YFSETQ. The CDR3 nucleotides read TGCGCCAGCAGCCCGGGACTAGCGGGGGGGAAAGATACGCAGTATTTT. Translating gives CASSPGLAGGKDTQYF. Complete variable domain (other parts from reference TRBV5-1 and TRBJ2-3): KAGVTQTPRYLIKTRGQQVTLSCSPISGHRSVSWYQQTPGQGLQFLFEYFSETQRNKGNFPGRFSGRQFSNSRSEMNVSTLELGDSALYLCASSPGLAGGKDTQYFGPGTRLTVL.

There are many counts of this clonotype. This sequence joins TRBV11-1 and TRBJ2-2; D gene unclear. The CDR3 length is 12 residues. Trimming took off 5 bases at V and 3 bases at J, with 4 bases between the two ends. Germline V gene sequence: CDR1 SGHAT, CDR2 FQDESV (reference sequence). The CDR3 DNA sequence: TGTGCCAGCAGCACTTACACCGGGGAGCTGTTTTTT. Translated: CASSTYTGELFF.

This chain connects TRBV5-8 to TRBJ2-1, with 11 bases identical to TRBD2. The V gene end was trimmed by 4 bases and the J gene end by 5 bases; junction bases not matched to a gene: 5. Germline CDR1 is SGHTS and CDR2 is YDEGEE. The CDR3 sequence is 15 residues long. CDR3 DNA: TGTGCCAGCAGCCACCCGACTAGCGGGGACAATGAGCAGTTCTTC. Its translation: CASSHPTSGDNEQFF.

This clonotype has at least ten counts. V gene TRBV6-2 or TRBV6-3 combines with J gene TRBJ2-5, with 9 bases that match TRBD2. The CDR3 length is 13 residues. J gave up 3 bases and V 6 bases, and 2 bases lay outside the gene matches. Germline V gene data show CDR1 as MNHEY and CDR2 as SVGEGT. The CDR3 here is CASRRLAEETQYF. In nucleotides, the CDR3 is TGTGCCAGCAGGCGACTAGCGGAAGAGACCCAGTACTTC.

This clonotype was found many times. The chain has TRBV18 and TRBJ2-1, with a weak D call TRBD2 (7 bases). The germline V gene encodes CDR1 KGHSH and CDR2 LQKENI. Trimming removed 1 base at V and 5 bases at J, with 21 bases between. The length of the CDR3 is 18 residues. This chain's CDR3 is CASSPQGAGHGGHNEQFF. The CDR3 nucleotides read TGTGCCAGCTCACCACAGGGAGCGGGACACGGAGGGCACAATGAGCAGTTCTTC.

This clonotype was detected many times. The chain joins TRBV11-2 to TRBJ2-1; D is ambiguous. Trimming removed 6 bases from V and 5 bases from J, with 11 bases in between. The CDR3 spans 13 residues. The germline gives CDR1 SGHAT, CDR2 FQNNGV. CDR3 bases: TGTGCCAGCAGAGCTAACAGCCACAATGAGCAGTTCTTC. Translated, it gives CASRANSHNEQFF.

Only a few counts were recorded for this clonotype. CDR3 in amino acids: CASSGGTGDPSQPQHF. In DNA, the CDR3 is TGTGCCAGTAGTGGGGGGACAGGAGATCCTAGTCAGCCCCAGCATTTT. This chain links TRBV19 with TRBJ1-5; 8 nucleotides agree with TRBD1. J was trimmed by 6 bases and V by 5 bases; bases with no gene match: 12. The CDR3 spans 16 residues. CDR1 LNHDA and CDR2 SQIVND come from the germline V gene (reference sequence).

In its sample, this clonotype was seen many times. The rearrangement uses TRBV28 and TRBJ2-3; 7 bases agree with TRBD2. V shed 2 bases, J shed 2 bases, and the junction held 4 bases outside the gene matches. This CDR3 is built from 15 residues. CDR1 is MDHEN, CDR2 SYDVKM, per germline. The CDR3 is CASSLAGVNTDTQYF. CDR3 nucleotides: TGTGCCAGCAGTTTAGCGGGAGTGAACACAGATACGCAGTATTTT.

This clonotype was picked up a small number of times. The V gene is TRBV30, the J gene TRBJ2-1, with TRBD2 matching over 8 bases. V dropped 1 base and J dropped 2; count of bases not matched to a gene: 7. Germline V gene sequence: CDR1 GTSNPN, CDR2 SVGIG (reference sequence). This CDR3 has 16 amino acids. For the CDR3, the DNA is TGTGCCTGGAGTGCGCCCGGGAGGGGCGCCTACAATGAGCAGTTCTTC. This sequence encodes CAWSAPGRGAYNEQFF.

This clonotype appeared a few times. This sequence joins TRBV5-5 and TRBJ2-4, with D unclear. The V and J ends lost 0 bases and 6 bases respectively, with 7 bases between them. CDR3 length: 13 amino acids. Germline lookup yields CDR1 SGHKS and CDR2 YYEKEE (reference sequence). CDR3 loop: CASSLDRTNIQYF. CDR3 coding DNA: TGTGCCAGCAGCTTGGACAGAACAAACATTCAGTACTTC. Variable domain in full (rest from reference TRBV5-5 and TRBJ2-4): DAGVTQSPTHLIKTRGQQVTLRCSPISGHKSVSWYQQVLGQGPQFIFQYYEKEERGRGNFPDRFSARQFPNYSSELNVNALLLGDSALYLCASSLDRTNIQYFGAGTRLSVL.

Details on this clonotype: A read error may be the cause here, since a much bigger clone is one base away. For the CDR3, the DNA is TGCGTCAGCAGCCCTCCGTGGGTCCCCTACGAGCAGTACTTC. Translation gives CVSSPPWVPYEQYF. This chain joins TRBV5-1 and TRBJ2-7; no firm D call. The CDR3 contains 14 residues. CDR1 and CDR2 from the germline V gene are SGHRS and YFSETQ.